These T cell receptor beta chains were read from a single sample in a study of immune cell composition in non-small cell lung cancer. Produced via immunoSEQ multiplex PCR; TCRdb's table is partial and in-frame only. This table holds about 16,000 clones, 55% to 75% found once. The material sequenced was lung tumor tissue. These receptors were collected from a human donor with non-small cell lung cancer. The CDR3 runs from the conserved cysteine through the conserved F or W. The D gene is left open where the match is weak. Expanded clones are given a class, and other clones once, few, many or no size at all.

few	TRBD1	14	TRBV29-1	TRBJ1-1	TGCAGCGTTGGGAAGGGGGCGGTTTACACTGAAGCTTTCTTT	CSVGKGAVYTEAFF
-	-	16	TRBV5-1	TRBJ1-4	TGCGCCAGCACTGGGAATCCCGGGACTGTAGATGAAAAACTGTTTTTT	CASTGNPGTVDEKLFF
-	TRBD1	16	TRBV19	TRBJ1-2	TGTGCCAGTAGTATAGGAGGTGGGGGACAGTACTATGGCTACACCTTC	CASSIGGGGQYYGYTF
-	-	14	TRBV29-1	TRBJ2-3	TGCAGCGTTGAAAACCGGGGAGGCACAGATACGCAGTATTTT	CSVENRGGTDTQYF
-	TRBD1	16	TRBV5-1	TRBJ1-2	TGCGCCAGCAGCTTGGGCGTTATACAGGGGGACTATGGCTACACCTTC	CASSLGVIQGDYGYTF
-	-	14	TRBV27	TRBJ2-5	TGTGCCAGCAGTTCCCCTGGCAGGCAAGAGACCCAGTACTTC	CASSSPGRQETQYF
-	-	16	TRBV9	TRBJ2-2	TGTGCCAGCAGCGTAGAGAGGGGGGGAAACACCGGGGAGCTGTTTTTT	CASSVERGGNTGELFF
-	-	13	TRBV7-3	TRBJ1-1	TGTGCCAGCAGCTTAGCCGGGAACACTGAAGCTTTCTTT	CASSLAGNTEAFF
-	TRBD1	15	TRBV11-3	TRBJ2-5	TGTGCCAGCAGCTTAGGGGACAGGGGGACTGAGACCCAGTACTTC	CASSLGDRGTETQYF
-	-	15	TRBV10-3	TRBJ1-1	TGTGCCATCAGTGGAACAGGGCCACGAACAACTGAAGCTTTCTTT	CAISGTGPRTTEAFF
-	-	15	TRBV4-1	TRBJ1-2	TGCGCCAGCAGCCATTTCCGGGACTCGGTTTATGGCTACACCTTC	CASSHFRDSVYGYTF
-	-	15	TRBV9	TRBJ2-3	TGTGCCAGCAGCGCCGCCCGGGGGATAACAGATACGCAGTATTTT	CASSAARGITDTQYF
-	-	12	TRBV29-1	TRBJ2-7	TGCAGCGTTGAGGACACCCTGTACGAGCAGTACTTC	CSVEDTLYEQYF
few	-	12	TRBV6-5	TRBJ1-6	TGTGCCAGCAGTTCGGGTAATTCACCCCTCCACTTT	CASSSGNSPLHF
-	TRBD1	13	TRBV13	TRBJ1-3	TGTGCCAGCGGACAGGTCTCTGGAAACACCATATATTTT	CASGQVSGNTIYF
-	-	13	TRBV6-6	TRBJ1-5	TGTGCCAGCCCCCCGGGGGGGGAACAGCCCCAGCATTTT	CASPPGGEQPQHF
few	-	16	TRBV5-1	TRBJ1-6	TGCGCCAGCAGCTGGGGGAAGGGACAAGTTCACTCACCCCTCCACTTT	CASSWGKGQVHSPLHF
once	-	11	TRBV30	TRBJ2-4	TGTGCCTGGAGTCGGGGAAACATTCAGTACTTC	CAWSRGNIQYF
-	-	15	TRBV4-1	TRBJ2-7	TGCGCCAGCAGCCAAGTCTCGGGAGCAGCCTACGAGCAGTACTTC	CASSQVSGAAYEQYF
-	-	14	TRBV9	TRBJ1-2	TGTGCCAGCAGCGTAGGATCAGGGCCCTATGGCTACACCTTC	CASSVGSGPYGYTF
-	-	14	TRBV27	TRBJ1-2	TGTGCCAGCAGTTTGAAGGGGGATCTCTATGGCTACACCTTC	CASSLKGDLYGYTF
-	-	18	TRBV4-2	TRBJ2-3	TGTGCCAGCAGCCCCGCCTCGGGGAGTGTTTCTAGCACAGATACGCAGTATTTT	CASSPASGSVSSTDTQYF
once	-	15	TRBV13	TRBJ2-7	TGTGCCAGCAGCTTAGAGGGTAGCGGTGGATACGAGCAGTACTTC	CASSLEGSGGYEQYF
-	-	14	TRBV29-1	TRBJ1-1	TGCAGCGTTGAGAGACAGACCTATAACACTGAAGCTTTCTTT	CSVERQTYNTEAFF
-	-	15	TRBV4-1	TRBJ1-2	TGCGCCAGCAGCCAAGCGTTGACAGTATACTATGGCTACACCTTC	CASSQALTVYYGYTF
-	TRBD1	14	TRBV10-3	TRBJ1-1	TGTGCCATCAGCCGACAGGGTGGGGAGACTGAAGCTTTCTTT	CAISRQGGETEAFF
-	TRBD1	18	TRBV4-2	TRBJ1-6	TGTGCCAGCAGCCGAGACTCAGGACAGGGGTTCTATAATTCACCCCTCCACTTT	CASSRDSGQGFYNSPLHF
-	TRBD2	17	TRBV7-6	TRBJ2-1	TGTGCCAGCAGCTTAGCTAGCGGCGGGGGCTCCTACAATGAGCAGTTCTTC	CASSLASGGGSYNEQFF
-	-	15	TRBV6-6	TRBJ1-3	TGTGCCAGCCATCTCGACAGCACCTCTGGAAACACCATATATTTT	CASHLDSTSGNTIYF
-	-	16	TRBV11-2	TRBJ1-5	TGTGCCAGCAGCTACATGGCGGGGGGGGCCAATCAGCCCCAGCATTTT	CASSYMAGGANQPQHF
-	TRBD2	16	TRBV7-9	TRBJ2-5	TGTGCCAGCAGCTCGCTTAGCGGGGGGGCCTCAGAGACCCAGTACTTC	CASSSLSGGASETQYF
-	-	15	TRBV7-9	TRBJ2-7	TGTGCCAGCAGCGCCCTTAAGGGGTGGTCCTACGAGCAGTACTTC	CASSALKGWSYEQYF
-	-	12	TRBV30	TRBJ1-5	TGTGCCTGGAGTGTAAACTGGCAGCCCCAGCATTTT	CAWSVNWQPQHF
-	-	15	TRBV7-6	TRBJ2-3	TGTGCCAGCAGCTTACCAGGGCGTGGGACAGATACGCAGTATTTT	CASSLPGRGTDTQYF
-	-	19	TRBV4-1	TRBJ1-6	TGCGCCAGCAGCCAAGAAAATGGAATTGGGGCCCCCTATAATTCACCCCTCCACTTT	CASSQENGIGAPYNSPLHF
few	TRBD2	16	TRBV28	TRBJ2-5	TGTGCCAGCAGCCCCCTAGCGGGGGGGCATCAAGAGACCCAGTACTTC	CASSPLAGGHQETQYF
-	-	16	TRBV7-2	TRBJ1-3	TGTGCCAGCAGCCCTCTAAGGGGACTCGGTGGAAACACCATATATTTT	CASSPLRGLGGNTIYF
-	-	14	TRBV10-1	TRBJ2-3	TGCGCCAGCAGTGAATCCGGGGACACAGATACGCAGTATTTT	CASSESGDTDTQYF
-	TRBD2	15	TRBV14	TRBJ2-1	TGTGCCAGCAGCCAAGAACTAGCGGGGTCTTTTGAGCAGTTCTTC	CASSQELAGSFEQFF
once	TRBD1	17	TRBV5-1	TRBJ2-2	TGCGCCAGCAGCTCCTCCATCGGGACAGAAAACACCGGGGAGCTGTTTTTT	CASSSSIGTENTGELFF
-	-	13	TRBV6-1	TRBJ1-3	TGTGCCAGCAGCCGAAAGACAGGAAACACCATATATTTT	CASSRKTGNTIYF
-	-	16	TRBV19	TRBJ2-5	TGTGCCAGTAGTATGTACTTCACAGGGTTGGGAGAGACCCAGTACTTC	CASSMYFTGLGETQYF
few	-	12	TRBV29-1	TRBJ1-1	TGCAGCGTTGAAGATGTGGGAGGGGAAGCTTTCTTT	CSVEDVGGEAFF